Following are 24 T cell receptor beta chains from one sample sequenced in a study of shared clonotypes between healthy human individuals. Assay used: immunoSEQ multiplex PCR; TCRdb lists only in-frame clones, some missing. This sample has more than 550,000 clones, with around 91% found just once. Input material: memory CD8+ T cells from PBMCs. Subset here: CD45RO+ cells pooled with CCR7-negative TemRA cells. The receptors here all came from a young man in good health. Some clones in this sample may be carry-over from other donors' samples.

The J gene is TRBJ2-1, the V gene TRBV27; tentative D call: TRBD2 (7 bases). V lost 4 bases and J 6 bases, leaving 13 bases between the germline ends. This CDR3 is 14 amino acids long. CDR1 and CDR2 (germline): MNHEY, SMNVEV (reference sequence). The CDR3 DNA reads TGTGCCAGCAGTTGGACAAGGGGGGGCAATGAGCAGTTCTTC. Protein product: CASSWTRGGNEQFF.

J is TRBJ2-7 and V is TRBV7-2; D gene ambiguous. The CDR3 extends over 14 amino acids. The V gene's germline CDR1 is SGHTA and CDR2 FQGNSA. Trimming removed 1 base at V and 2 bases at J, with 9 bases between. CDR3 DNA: TGTGCCAGCAGCTTAGGGGGTCCGACCTACGAGCAGTACTTC. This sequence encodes CASSLGGPTYEQYF. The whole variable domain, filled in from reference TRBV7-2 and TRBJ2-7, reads GAGVSQSPSNKVTEKGKDVELRCDPISGHTALYWYRQSLGQGLEFLIYFQGNSAPDKSGLPSDRFSAERTGGSVSTLTIQRTQQEDSAVYLCASSLGGPTYEQYFGPGTRLTVT.

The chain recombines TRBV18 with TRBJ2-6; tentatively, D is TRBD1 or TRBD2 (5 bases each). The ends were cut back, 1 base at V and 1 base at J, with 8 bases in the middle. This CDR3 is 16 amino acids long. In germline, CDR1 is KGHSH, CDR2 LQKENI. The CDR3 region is CASSPREGSGANVLTF. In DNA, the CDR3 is TGTGCCAGCTCACCACGAGAGGGGTCTGGGGCCAACGTCCTGACTTTC. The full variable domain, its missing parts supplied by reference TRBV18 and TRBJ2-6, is NAGVMQNPRHLVRRRGQEARLRCSPMKGHSHVYWYRQLPEEGLKFMVYLQKENIIDESGMPKERFSAEFPKEGPSILRIQQVVRGDSAAYFCASSPREGSGANVLTFGAGSRLTVL.

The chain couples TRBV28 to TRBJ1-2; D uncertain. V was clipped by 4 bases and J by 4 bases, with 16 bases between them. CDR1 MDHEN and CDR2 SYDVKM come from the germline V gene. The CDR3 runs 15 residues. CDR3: CASSSRPTEAYGYTF. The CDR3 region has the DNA TGTGCCAGCAGTTCACGACCGACCGAGGCCTATGGCTACACCTTC.

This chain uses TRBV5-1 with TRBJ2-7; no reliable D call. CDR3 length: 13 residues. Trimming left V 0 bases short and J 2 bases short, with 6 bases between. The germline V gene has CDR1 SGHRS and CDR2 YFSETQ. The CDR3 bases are TGCGCCAGCAGCTTGGCACCTACCTACGAGCAGTACTTC. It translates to CASSLAPTYEQYF.

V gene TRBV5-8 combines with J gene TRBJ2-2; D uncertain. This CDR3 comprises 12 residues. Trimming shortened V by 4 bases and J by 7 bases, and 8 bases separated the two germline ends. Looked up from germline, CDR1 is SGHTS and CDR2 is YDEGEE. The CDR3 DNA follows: TGTGCCAGCAGCGGGCGGCTCGGGGAGCTGTTTTTT. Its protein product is CASSGRLGELFF. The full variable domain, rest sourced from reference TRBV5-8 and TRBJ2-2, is EAGVTQSPTHLIKTRGQQATLRCSPISGHTSVYWYQQALGLGLQFLLWYDEGEERNRGNFPPRFSGRQFPNYSSELNVNALELEDSALYLCASSGRLGELFFGEGSRLTVL.

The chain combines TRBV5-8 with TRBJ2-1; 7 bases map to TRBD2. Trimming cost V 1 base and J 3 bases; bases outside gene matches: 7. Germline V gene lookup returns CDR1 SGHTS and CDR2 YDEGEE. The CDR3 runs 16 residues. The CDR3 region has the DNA TGTGCCAGCAGCTTGTTGGGGGAGGGCCTCTACAATGAGCAGTTCTTC. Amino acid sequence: CASSLLGEGLYNEQFF.

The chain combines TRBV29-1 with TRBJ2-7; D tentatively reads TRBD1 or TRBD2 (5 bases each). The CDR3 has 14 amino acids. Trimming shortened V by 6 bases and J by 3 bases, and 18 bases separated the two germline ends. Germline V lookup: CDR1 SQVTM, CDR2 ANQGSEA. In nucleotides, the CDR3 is TGCAGCGTCGAGGTGAGGGGACCTATCTACGAGCAGTACTTC. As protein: CSVEVRGPIYEQYF.

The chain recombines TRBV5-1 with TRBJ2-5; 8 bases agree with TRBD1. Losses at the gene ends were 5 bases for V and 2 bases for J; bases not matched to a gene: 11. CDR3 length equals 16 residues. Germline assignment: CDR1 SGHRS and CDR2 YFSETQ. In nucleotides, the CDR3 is TGCGCCAGCAGGACAATAGGACAGGGTCGGCAAGAGACCCAGTACTTC. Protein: CASRTIGQGRQETQYF.

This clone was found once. CDR3 in DNA: TGTGCCAGCAGCTTAGTAGGGACAGGGTTTGGTCTGTACACTGAAGCTTTCTTT. It yields the protein CASSLVGTGFGLYTEAFF. The chain recombines TRBV7-2 with TRBJ1-1, with 9 bases identical to TRBD1. The germline V gene has CDR1 SGHTA and CDR2 FQGNSA. The length of the CDR3 is 18 residues. V was clipped by 1 base and J by 3 bases; unmatched bases: 12.

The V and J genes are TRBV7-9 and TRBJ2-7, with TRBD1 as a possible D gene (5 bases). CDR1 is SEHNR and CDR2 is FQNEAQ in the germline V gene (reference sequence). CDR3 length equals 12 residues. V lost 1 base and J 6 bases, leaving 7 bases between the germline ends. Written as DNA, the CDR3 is TGTGCCAGCAGCTTAGACAGGATCGAGCAGTACTTC. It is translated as CASSLDRIEQYF. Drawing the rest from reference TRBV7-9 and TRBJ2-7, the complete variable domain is DTGVSQNPRHKITKRGQNVTFRCDPISEHNRLYWYRQTLGQGPEFLTYFQNEAQLEKSRLLSDRFSAERPKGSFSTLEIQRTEQGDSAMYLCASSLDRIEQYFGPGTRLTVT.

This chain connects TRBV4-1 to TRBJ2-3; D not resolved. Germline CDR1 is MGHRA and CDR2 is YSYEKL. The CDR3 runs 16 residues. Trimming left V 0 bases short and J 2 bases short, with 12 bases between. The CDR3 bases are TGCGCCAGCAGCCAAGAGGCGGCTCTCGTCACAGATACGCAGTATTTT. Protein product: CASSQEAALVTDTQYF.

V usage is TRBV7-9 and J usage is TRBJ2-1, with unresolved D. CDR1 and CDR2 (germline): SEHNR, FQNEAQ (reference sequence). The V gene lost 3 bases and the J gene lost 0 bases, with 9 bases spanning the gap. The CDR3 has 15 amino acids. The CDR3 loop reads CASSLDPSSYNEQFF. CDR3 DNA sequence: TGTGCCAGCAGCTTGGATCCGAGCTCCTACAATGAGCAGTTCTTC. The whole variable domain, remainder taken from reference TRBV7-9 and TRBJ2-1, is DTGVSQNPRHKITKRGQNVTFRCDPISEHNRLYWYRQTLGQGPEFLTYFQNEAQLEKSRLLSDRFSAERPKGSFSTLEIQRTEQGDSAMYLCASSLDPSSYNEQFFGPGTRLTVL.

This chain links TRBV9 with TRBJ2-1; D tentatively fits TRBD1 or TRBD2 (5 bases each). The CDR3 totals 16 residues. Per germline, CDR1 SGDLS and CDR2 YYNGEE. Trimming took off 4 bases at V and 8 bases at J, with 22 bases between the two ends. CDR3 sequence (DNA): TGTGCCAGCAGCACACCCCGGGACGGGATCCGCGATGAGCAGTTCTTC. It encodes CASSTPRDGIRDEQFF.

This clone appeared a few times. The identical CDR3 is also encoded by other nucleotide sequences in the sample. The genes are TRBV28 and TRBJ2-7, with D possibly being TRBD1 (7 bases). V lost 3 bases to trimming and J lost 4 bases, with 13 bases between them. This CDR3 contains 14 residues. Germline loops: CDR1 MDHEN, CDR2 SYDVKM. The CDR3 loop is CASSFQGGGYEQYF. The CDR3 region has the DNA TGTGCCAGCAGTTTCCAGGGGGGCGGGTACGAGCAGTACTTC.

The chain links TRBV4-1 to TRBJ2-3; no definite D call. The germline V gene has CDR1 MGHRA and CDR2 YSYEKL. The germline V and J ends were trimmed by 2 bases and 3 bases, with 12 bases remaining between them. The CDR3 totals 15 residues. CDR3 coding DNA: TGCGCCAGCAGCCAAACTATCTTTGGTACAGATACGCAGTATTTT. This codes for CASSQTIFGTDTQYF.

CDR3 coding DNA: TGTGCCATCTCTTCGGAAATTAGCAATCAGCCCCAGCATTTT. Amino acids: CAISSEISNQPQHF. This chain links TRBV10-3 with TRBJ1-5, with D unclear. The CDR3 is made up of 14 amino acids. Germline V gene sequence: CDR1 ENHRY, CDR2 SYGVKD. The germline V and J ends were trimmed by 8 bases and 0 bases, with 11 bases remaining between them.

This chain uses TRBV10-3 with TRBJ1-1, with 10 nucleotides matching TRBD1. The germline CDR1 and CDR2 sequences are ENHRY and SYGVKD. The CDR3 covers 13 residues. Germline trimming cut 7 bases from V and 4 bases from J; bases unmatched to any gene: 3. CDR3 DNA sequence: TGTGCCATCACCCGGACAGGGGGCACTGAAGCTTTCTTT. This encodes CAITRTGGTEAFF.

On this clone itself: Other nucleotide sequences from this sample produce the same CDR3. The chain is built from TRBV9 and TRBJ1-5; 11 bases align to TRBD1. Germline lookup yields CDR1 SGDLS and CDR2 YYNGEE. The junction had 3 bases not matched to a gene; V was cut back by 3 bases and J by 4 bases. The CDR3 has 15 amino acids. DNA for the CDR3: TGTGCCAGCAGCGCCGGGACAGGGGGAAATCAGCCCCAGCATTTT. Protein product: CASSAGTGGNQPQHF.

The CDR3 region has the DNA TGTGCCAGCAGCTCGGGGTTGGCCCAAGAGACCCAGTACTTC. Amino acid sequence: CASSSGLAQETQYF. V gene TRBV7-9 combines with J gene TRBJ2-5; TRBD2 is a possible D gene (5 bases). The V end was cut by 4 bases, the J end by 1 base, with 10 bases between. The germline V gene encodes CDR1 SEHNR and CDR2 FQNEAQ (reference sequence). This CDR3 spans 14 amino acids.

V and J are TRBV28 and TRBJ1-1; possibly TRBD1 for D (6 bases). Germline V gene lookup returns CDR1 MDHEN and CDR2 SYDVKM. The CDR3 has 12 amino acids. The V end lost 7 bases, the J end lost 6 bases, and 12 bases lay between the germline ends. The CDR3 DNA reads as TGTGCCAGCACCTTAGGGGGGGCTGAAGCTTTCTTT. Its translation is CASTLGGAEAFF.

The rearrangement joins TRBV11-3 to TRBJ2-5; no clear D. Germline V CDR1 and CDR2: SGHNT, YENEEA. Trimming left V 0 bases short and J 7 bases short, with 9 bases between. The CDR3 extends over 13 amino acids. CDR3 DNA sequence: TGTGCCAGCAGCTTAGAACCCCGTGGGACCCAGTACTTC. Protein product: CASSLEPRGTQYF.

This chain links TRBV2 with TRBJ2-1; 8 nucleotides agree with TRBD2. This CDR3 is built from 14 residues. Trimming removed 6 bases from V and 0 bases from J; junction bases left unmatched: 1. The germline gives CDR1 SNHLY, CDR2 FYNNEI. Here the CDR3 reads CASSGRASYNEQFF. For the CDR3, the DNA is TGTGCCAGCAGCGGGAGGGCCTCCTACAATGAGCAGTTCTTC.

The CDR3: CASSQEGGLAVYNEQFF. CDR3 in DNA: TGCGCCAGCAGCCAAGAAGGTGGACTAGCGGTCTACAATGAGCAGTTCTTC. The rearrangement joins TRBV4-1 to TRBJ2-1; 10 positions agree with TRBD2. The CDR3 runs to 17 residues. Germline V CDR1 and CDR2: MGHRA, YSYEKL. V dropped 0 bases and J dropped 3; count of bases not matched to a gene: 5.